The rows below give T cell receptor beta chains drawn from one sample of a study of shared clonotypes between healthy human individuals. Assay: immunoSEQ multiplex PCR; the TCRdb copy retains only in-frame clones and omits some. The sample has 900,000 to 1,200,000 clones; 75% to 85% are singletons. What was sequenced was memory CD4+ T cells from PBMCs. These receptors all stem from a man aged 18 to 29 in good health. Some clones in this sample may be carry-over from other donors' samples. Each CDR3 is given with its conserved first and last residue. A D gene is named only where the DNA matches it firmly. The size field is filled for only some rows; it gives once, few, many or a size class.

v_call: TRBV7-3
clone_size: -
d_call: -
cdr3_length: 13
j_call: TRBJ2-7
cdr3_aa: CASSYGGSYEQYF
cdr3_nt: TGTGCCAGCAGCTATGGCGGATCCTACGAGCAGTACTTC

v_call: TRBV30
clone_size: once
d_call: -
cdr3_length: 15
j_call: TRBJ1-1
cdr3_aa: CAWTGRVPLNTEAFF
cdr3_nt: TGTGCCTGGACTGGTAGGGTCCCTTTGAACACTGAAGCTTTCTTT

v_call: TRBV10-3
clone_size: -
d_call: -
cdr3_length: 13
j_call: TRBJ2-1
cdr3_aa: CASRRAGDDEQFF
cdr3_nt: TGTGCCTCTCGACGGGCCGGGGACGATGAGCAGTTCTTC

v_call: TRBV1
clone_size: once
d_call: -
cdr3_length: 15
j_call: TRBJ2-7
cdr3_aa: CTRSPGDRSSYEQYF
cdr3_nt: TGCACCAGATCCCCTGGGGACAGGAGCTCCTACGAGCAGTACTTC

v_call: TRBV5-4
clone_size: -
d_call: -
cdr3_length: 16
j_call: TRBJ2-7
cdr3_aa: CASSSGRGDSSYEQYF
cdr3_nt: TGTGCCAGCAGCTCAGGTAGGGGGGACAGCTCCTACGAGCAGTACTTC

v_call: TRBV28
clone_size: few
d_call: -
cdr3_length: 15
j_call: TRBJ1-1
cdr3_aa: CASSLPASWGAEAFF
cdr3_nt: TGTGCCAGCAGTTTACCCGCCTCTTGGGGGGCTGAAGCTTTCTTT

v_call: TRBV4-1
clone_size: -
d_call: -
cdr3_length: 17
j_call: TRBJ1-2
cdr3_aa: CASSQGGRIRTSYGYTF
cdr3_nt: TGCGCCAGCAGCCAAGGCGGGAGAATACGGACCAGCTATGGCTACACCTTC

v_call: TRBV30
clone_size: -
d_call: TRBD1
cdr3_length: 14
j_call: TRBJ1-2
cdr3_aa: CAWNRETGGNGYTF
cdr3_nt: TGTGCCTGGAATAGAGAGACAGGGGGTAATGGCTACACCTTC

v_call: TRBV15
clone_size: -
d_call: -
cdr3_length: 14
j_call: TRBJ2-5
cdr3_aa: CATSRGREAETQYF
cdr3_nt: TGTGCCACCAGCAGAGGTAGGGAGGCAGAGACCCAGTACTTC

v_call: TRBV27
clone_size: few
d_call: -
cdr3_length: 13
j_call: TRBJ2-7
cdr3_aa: CASSDRTGNEQYF
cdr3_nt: TGTGCCAGCAGCGACAGAACAGGGAACGAGCAGTACTTC

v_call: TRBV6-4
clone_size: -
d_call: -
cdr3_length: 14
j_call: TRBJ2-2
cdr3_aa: CASSSVRGTGELFF
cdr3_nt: TGTGCCAGCAGTTCCGTGAGGGGGACCGGGGAGCTGTTTTTT

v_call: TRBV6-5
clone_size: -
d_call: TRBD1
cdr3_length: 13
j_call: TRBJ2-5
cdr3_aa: CASRDRGGETQYF
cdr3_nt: TGTGCCAGCAGGGACAGGGGAGGAGAGACCCAGTACTTC

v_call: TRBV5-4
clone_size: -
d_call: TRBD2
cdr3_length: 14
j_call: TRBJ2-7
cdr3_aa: CASSLPGGPREQYF
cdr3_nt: TGTGCCAGCAGCTTGCCGGGAGGGCCTCGGGAGCAGTACTTC

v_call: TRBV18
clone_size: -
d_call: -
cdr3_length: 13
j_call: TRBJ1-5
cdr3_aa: CASSPLDNQPQHF
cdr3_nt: TGTGCCAGCTCACCTCTCGACAATCAGCCCCAGCATTTT